A selection of T cell receptor beta chains follows, all from one sample in a study of blood T cell repertoires in COVID-19. Here immunoSEQ multiplex PCR was the method, and the copy in TCRdb shows in-frame clones only, minus some. The data contain about 52,000 clones, more than 70% of them singletons. The sample taken for sequencing was peripheral blood. The receptors stem from an elderly woman with acute or convalescent COVID-19. Each CDR3 is given with its conserved first and last residue. The D gene is left open where the match is weak. The listing skips clone size in some rows; elsewhere it reads once, few, many or a size class.

TRBV5-1	NA	TRBD1	TRBJ1-4	CASSSGQGAREKLFF	TGCGCCAGCAGCTCGGGACAGGGGGCGAGGGAAAAACTGTTTTTT
TRBV3-1/TRBV3-2	NA	NA	TRBJ2-1	CASWSDNEQFF	TGTGCCAGTTGGTCGGACAATGAGCAGTTCTTC
TRBV19	NA	NA	TRBJ2-5	CASSRGLQETQYF	TGTGCCAGTAGTAGGGGACTGCAAGAGACCCAGTACTTC
TRBV10-2	NA	TRBD1	TRBJ1-3	CASSSGTGGRNTIYF	TGCGCCAGCAGTTCCGGGACAGGGGGTAGAAACACCATATATTTT
TRBV10-3	NA	TRBD2	TRBJ2-1	CAIRPRLADNEQFF	TGTGCCATCAGACCTCGGCTAGCGGACAATGAGCAGTTCTTC
TRBV10-3	NA	TRBD1	TRBJ2-7	CAISHPGQGRYEQYF	TGTGCCATCAGCCACCCAGGACAGGGGAGGTACGAGCAGTACTTC
TRBV28	few	TRBD2	TRBJ2-1	CASSVDEGLAGGNENEQFF	TGTGCCAGCAGTGTAGATGAAGGACTAGCGGGGGGGAATGAAAATGAGCAGTTCTTC
TRBV7-2	NA	TRBD1	TRBJ1-2	CASSLVGTGTGLNYGYTF	TGTGCCAGCAGCTTAGTTGGGACCGGGACAGGCCTTAACTATGGCTACACCTTC
TRBV5-1	NA	TRBD2	TRBJ2-1	CASSLKTSGPYNEQFF	TGCGCCAGCAGCTTGAAAACTAGCGGGCCTTACAATGAGCAGTTCTTC
TRBV3-1/TRBV3-2	NA	NA	TRBJ1-2	CASSRDSSYGYTF	TGTGCCAGCAGCCGAGACAGTTCTTATGGCTACACCTTC
TRBV5-1	once	TRBD2	TRBJ2-1	CASSPTSGFPNEQFF	TGCGCCAGCAGCCCAACTAGCGGGTTCCCCAATGAGCAGTTCTTC
TRBV24-1	once	NA	TRBJ1-1	CATRSGDLNTEAFF	TGTGCCACCAGATCAGGGGATCTGAACACTGAAGCTTTCTTT
TRBV10-2	NA	TRBD2	TRBJ2-1	CASSEGLAGGSYNEQFF	TGCGCCAGCAGTGAGGGTCTAGCGGGAGGCTCCTACAATGAGCAGTTCTTC
TRBV18	NA	NA	TRBJ2-2	CASSPSRTGELFF	TGTGCCAGCTCACCTAGTCGGACCGGGGAGCTGTTTTTT
TRBV28	NA	NA	TRBJ1-2	CASSLAGETDGYTF	TGTGCCAGCAGTTTGGCAGGGGAGACGGATGGCTACACCTTC
TRBV5-4	NA	TRBD2	TRBJ2-5	CASSLVEESGAQYF	TGTGCCAGCAGCTTGGTTGAGGAGAGCGGGGCCCAGTACTTC
TRBV2	few	TRBD2	TRBJ2-1	CASSEASYGASGHYNEQFF	TGTGCCAGCAGTGAAGCTTCTTATGGGGCTAGCGGGCACTACAATGAGCAGTTCTTC
TRBV2	few	NA	TRBJ1-1	CASSEQGNMNTEAFF	TGTGCCAGCAGTGAACAGGGAAACATGAACACTGAAGCTTTCTTT
TRBV19	NA	TRBD2	TRBJ2-2	CASSIRAGGARAGELFF	TGTGCCAGTAGTATACGGGCGGGGGGCGCGAGGGCCGGGGAGCTGTTTTTT
TRBV2	NA	NA	TRBJ2-3	CASRPGVWGTDTQYF	TGTGCCAGCAGGCCGGGTGTGTGGGGCACAGATACGCAGTATTTT
TRBV10-3	NA	TRBD1	TRBJ1-6	CASGTGHNSPLHF	TGTGCCTCCGGGACAGGGCATAATTCACCCCTCCACTTT
TRBV10-3	NA	NA	TRBJ1-1	CAISEGGGRGVTEAFF	TGTGCCATCAGTGAAGGAGGAGGGCGCGGGGTGACTGAAGCTTTCTTT
TRBV7-2	once	TRBD1	TRBJ2-1	CASSPQGAGNNEQFF	TGTGCCAGCAGCCCGCAGGGGGCAGGAAACAATGAGCAGTTCTTC
TRBV5-5	once	TRBD1	TRBJ1-3	CASSFTGTGAPFGNTIYF	TGTGCCAGCAGCTTCACCGGGACAGGGGCCCCATTTGGAAACACCATATATTTT
TRBV6-5	NA	TRBD2	TRBJ2-5	CASSYGGGQETQYF	TGTGCCAGCAGTTACGGGGGGGGCCAAGAGACCCAGTACTTC
TRBV19	NA	NA	TRBJ1-6	CASSIAGGRNSPLHF	TGTGCCAGTAGTATAGCGGGAGGACGCAATTCACCCCTCCACTTT
TRBV6-6	once	TRBD1	TRBJ1-2	CASSLIRDRVNYGYTF	TGTGCCAGCAGTTTGATACGGGACAGGGTTAACTATGGCTACACCTTC
TRBV2	NA	NA	TRBJ2-5	CASSTEIRTQYF	TGTGCCAGCAGTACAGAGATCCGGACCCAGTACTTC
TRBV4-1	NA	NA	TRBJ2-7	CASSQDVGGASYEQYF	TGCGCCAGCAGCCAAGATGTCGGGGGAGCCTCCTACGAGCAGTACTTC
TRBV29-1	NA	TRBD1	TRBJ1-2	CSAGTAYGGYTF	TGCAGCGCCGGGACAGCCTATGGTGGCTACACCTTC
TRBV7-6	few	NA	TRBJ2-1	CASSLEASSMQFF	TGTGCCAGCAGCTTAGAGGCTAGCTCAATGCAGTTCTTC
TRBV19	NA	TRBD1	TRBJ2-3	CASSPRQGSSTDTQYF	TGTGCCAGTAGCCCGCGACAGGGTTCTAGCACAGATACGCAGTATTTT
TRBV11-2	NA	TRBD1	TRBJ1-5	CASSLSGTGVNQPQHF	TGTGCCAGCAGCTTATCGGGGACAGGGGTCAATCAGCCCCAGCATTTT
TRBV5-1	NA	NA	TRBJ1-1	CASSLASTGMNTEAFF	TGCGCCAGCAGCTTGGCCTCGACAGGTATGAACACTGAAGCTTTCTTT
TRBV19	few	TRBD2	TRBJ2-3	CASSTPGLAGVYDTQYF	TGTGCCAGTAGTACCCCGGGACTAGCGGGAGTTTACGATACGCAGTATTTT
TRBV7-9	NA	TRBD1	TRBJ1-6	CASSLRDRVSPLHF	TGTGCCAGCAGCTTGCGGGACAGGGTTTCACCCCTCCACTTT
TRBV12-5	NA	TRBD2	TRBJ2-3	CASGLLRTSGSGDTQYF	TGTGCTAGTGGTTTGTTAAGGACTAGCGGGAGTGGAGATACGCAGTATTTT
TRBV2	once	NA	TRBJ1-2	CAAQGGAGLGYTF	TGTGCCGCCCAAGGAGGGGCCGGGCTTGGCTACACCTTC
TRBV30	NA	NA	TRBJ1-2	CAWYRPLEHYGYTF	TGTGCCTGGTACAGACCGCTTGAACACTATGGCTACACCTTC
TRBV4-1	NA	TRBD1	TRBJ1-4	CASSTRTGTGEKLFF	TGCGCCAGCAGCACCCGGACAGGGACTGGTGAAAAACTGTTTTTT
TRBV5-5	NA	TRBD2	TRBJ2-1	CASSRGLADYNEQFF	TGTGCCAGCAGCAGGGGACTAGCGGATTACAATGAGCAGTTCTTC
TRBV6-1	NA	NA	TRBJ1-4	CASRKDGTTNEKLFF	TGTGCCAGCAGGAAGGACGGGACAACTAATGAAAAACTGTTTTTT
TRBV28	NA	TRBD1	TRBJ1-4	CASSTRGSNEKLFF	TGTGCCAGCAGCACCAGGGGGTCTAATGAAAAACTGTTTTTT
TRBV28	NA	NA	TRBJ1-5	CASSWGDQPQHF	TGTGCCAGCAGTTGGGGAGATCAGCCCCAGCATTTT
TRBV6-4	NA	NA	TRBJ1-6	CASSVGQLNSPLHF	TGTGCCAGCAGTGTCGGACAGTTAAATTCACCCCTCCACTTT
TRBV9	NA	TRBD2	TRBJ2-1	CASSVGQGTSGTTYNEQFF	TGTGCCAGCAGCGTAGGTCAGGGGACTAGCGGGACTACTTACAATGAGCAGTTCTTC
TRBV18	NA	TRBD1	TRBJ1-2	CASSRDSQGGYTF	TGTGCCAGCTCACGGGACAGTCAAGGAGGCTACACCTTC
TRBV5-4	NA	TRBD2	TRBJ2-5	CASSSLAGGPVGETQYF	TGTGCCAGCAGCTCCTTAGCGGGGGGGCCGGTGGGAGAGACCCAGTACTTC
TRBV6-4	NA	NA	TRBJ1-6	CASSDQSGDHSPLHF	TGTGCCAGCAGTGACCAGTCAGGGGATCATTCACCCCTCCACTTT
TRBV3-1/TRBV3-2	NA	NA	TRBJ1-4	CASSQDTDEKLFF	TGTGCCAGCAGCCAAGATACAGATGAAAAACTGTTTTTT
TRBV29-1	NA	NA	TRBJ1-1	CSVEDGGGGTEAFF	TGCAGCGTTGAAGATGGCGGGGGGGGCACTGAAGCTTTCTTT
TRBV3-1/TRBV3-2	NA	NA	TRBJ1-1	CASSQDQGSTEAFF	TGTGCCAGCAGCCAAGATCAGGGTTCCACTGAAGCTTTCTTT
TRBV30	NA	NA	TRBJ1-4	CAWSQVSNEKLFF	TGTGCCTGGAGTCAGGTTAGTAATGAAAAACTGTTTTTT
TRBV5-4	NA	NA	TRBJ1-2	CASSLTRGGIVGYTF	TGTGCCAGCAGCTTGACCCGGGGGGGGATCGTCGGCTACACCTTC
TRBV5-6	NA	TRBD2	TRBJ2-7	CASSRLAGGTYEQYF	TGTGCCAGCAGCCGACTAGCGGGGGGTACCTACGAGCAGTACTTC
TRBV5-3	NA	TRBD1	TRBJ1-4	CARSTERGPLPNEKLFF	TGTGCCAGAAGCACGGAGAGGGGGCCCCTCCCGAATGAAAAACTGTTTTTT
TRBV2	NA	NA	TRBJ1-6	CATSGVNNSPLHF	TGTGCCACTTCGGGGGTCAATAATTCACCCCTCCACTTT
TRBV27	NA	TRBD1	TRBJ1-6	CASSSDRGQSPLHF	TGTGCCAGCAGTAGTGACAGGGGGCAATCACCCCTCCACTTT
TRBV5-4	NA	TRBD2	TRBJ2-1	CASSLRLAGAYEQFF	TGTGCCAGCAGCTTAAGACTAGCGGGAGCTTATGAGCAGTTCTTC